The 25 T cell receptor beta chains given below trace back to one sample, sequenced in a study of CD8 T cells in ankylosing spondylitis. MiXCR, run by TCRdb on the 5' RACE reads, gives a single entry per CDR3 protein. This table holds a few hundred thousand distinct CDR3 sequences, roughly 18% found once. Which antigens these TCRs recognize remains unknown. Whole-study findings and limits: What seemed typical of ankylosing spondylitis blood was a TCR beta motif built from several highly homologous variants.

Specimen: blood, either unsorted or a sorted T cell fraction (not recorded which). Receptor source: a male donor with ankylosing spondylitis.

This clonotype was seen only a few times. The chain combines TRBV4-3 with TRBJ2-7, with D possibly being TRBD1 (5 bases). Looked up from germline, CDR1 is LGHNA and CDR2 is YSLEER. V lost 0 bases to trimming and J lost 2 bases, with 8 bases between them. This CDR3 spans 14 amino acids. CDR3 DNA: TGCGCCAGCAGCCAAGATCCAGGGACCTACGAGCAGTACTTC. It specifies CASSQDPGTYEQYF.

This clonotype was detected a few times. The chain is built from TRBV10-3 and TRBJ2-3, with TRBD2 matching over 7 bases. This CDR3 is 19 amino acids long. Germline-derived CDR1 and CDR2 are ENHRY and SYGVKD. Germline trimming cut 0 bases from V and 4 bases from J; bases unmatched to any gene: 16. CDR3 sequence (DNA): TGTGCCATCAGTGAGTCGGTACTGCCCCCCCCCGCGGGAGCAGATACGCAGTATTTT. Translating it yields CAISESVLPPPAGADTQYF.

The V call is TRBV29-1, the J call TRBJ2-7; the D call may be TRBD1 or TRBD2 (6 bases each). The CDR3 has 13 residues. CDR1 SQVTM and CDR2 ANQGSEA come from the germline V gene. Trimming took off 4 bases at V and 0 bases at J, with 10 bases between the two ends. As DNA, the CDR3 is TGCAGCGTTGGAGGGGGGAACTCCTACGAGCAGTACTTC. It yields the protein CSVGGGNSYEQYF.

This clonotype was detected a few times. V is TRBV27 and J is TRBJ2-3; D remains unclear. Trimming shortened V by 4 bases and J by 2 bases, and 13 bases separated the two germline ends. CDR3 length: 15 residues. Germline V lookup: CDR1 MNHEY, CDR2 SMNVEV (reference sequence). The CDR3 DNA reads TGTGCCAGCAGTTCGCCGGGTTTGGCCACAGATACGCAGTATTTT. Translation gives CASSSPGLATDTQYF.

This clonotype showed up just a few times. The rearrangement uses TRBV7-9 and TRBJ2-5, with D uncertain. The germline V and J ends were trimmed by 1 base and 5 bases, with 5 bases remaining between them. The germline V gene has CDR1 SEHNR and CDR2 FQNEAQ (reference sequence). The CDR3 sequence is 12 residues long. CDR3 in amino acids: CASSLDLETQYF. The CDR3 nucleotides are TGTGCCAGCAGCTTAGATCTCGAGACCCAGTACTTC.

The chain links TRBV27 to TRBJ2-1, with no clear D. Trimming stripped 3 bases from V and 7 bases from J, with 7 bases between. Germline V CDR1 and CDR2: MNHEY, SMNVEV (reference sequence). The CDR3 has 12 amino acids. The CDR3 DNA follows: TGTGCCAGCAGTTTCATTGGAAATGAGCAGTTCTTC. It is translated as CASSFIGNEQFF.

This chain links TRBV7-9 with TRBJ2-1; 13 bases are a match to TRBD2. Trimming at V came to 5 bases and at J to 6 bases, leaving 7 bases not matched to a gene. The V gene's germline CDR1 is SEHNR and CDR2 FQNEAQ (reference sequence). CDR3 length: 16 amino acids. The CDR3 DNA is TGTGCCAGCAGCACAGGACTAGCGGGAGAGGGCAATGAGCAGTTCTTC. Its translation: CASSTGLAGEGNEQFF.

The rearrangement uses TRBV7-8 and TRBJ2-5, with a possible D match to TRBD1 (6 bases). The CDR3 totals 16 residues. Germline assignment: CDR1 SGHVS and CDR2 FQNEAQ. V was shortened by 0 bases and J by 4 bases, with 15 bases between the two germline ends. CDR3 amino acids: CASSLAPGEARETQYF. CDR3 in DNA: TGTGCCAGCAGCTTAGCGCCAGGGGAAGCGAGAGAGACCCAGTACTTC.

This clonotype was recorded many times. CDR3 nucleotide sequence: TGCGCCAGCAGCTTGGTCTCCGCAGGGGGCTATGAGCAGTTCTTC. This encodes CASSLVSAGGYEQFF. The chain has TRBV5-1 and TRBJ2-1; TRBD1 agrees at 8 bases. J gave up 8 bases and V 0 bases, and 7 bases lay outside the gene matches. Germline V gene sequence: CDR1 SGHRS, CDR2 YFSETQ. This CDR3 is 15 amino acids long. Variable domain in full (rest from reference TRBV5-1 and TRBJ2-1): KAGVTQTPRYLIKTRGQQVTLSCSPISGHRSVSWYQQTPGQGLQFLFEYFSETQRNKGNFPGRFSGRQFSNSRSEMNVSTLELGDSALYLCASSLVSAGGYEQFFGPGTRLTVL.

This clonotype was counted only a few times. This chain links TRBV11-2 with TRBJ1-1, with TRBD1 matching over 8 bases. The CDR3 is 14 residues long. Trimming at V came to 4 bases and at J to 7 bases, leaving 8 bases not matched to a gene. The V gene's germline CDR1 is SGHAT and CDR2 FQNNGV. DNA for the CDR3: TGTGCCAGCAGCTCTACCCCCGGACAGGGTGAAGCTTTCTTT. Translated, it gives CASSSTPGQGEAFF.

This clonotype was observed a handful of times. The V call is TRBV12-3 or TRBV12-4, the J call TRBJ2-3; D ambiguous. Trimming stripped 5 bases from V and 6 bases from J, with 12 bases between. The CDR3 is made up of 13 amino acids. As DNA, the CDR3 is TGTGCCAGCAGTCCGGCGAATCGGGATACGCAGTATTTT. This gives the protein CASSPANRDTQYF.

The rearrangement links TRBV27 to TRBJ1-1; tentatively, D is TRBD1 (5 bases). Trimming stripped 7 bases from V and 5 bases from J, with 17 bases between. Germline-derived CDR1 and CDR2 are MNHEY and SMNVEV (reference sequence). This CDR3 contains 14 residues. This CDR3 reads CASTLGPGGTEAFF. CDR3 bases: TGTGCCAGCACCCTAGGACCGGGGGGGACTGAAGCTTTCTTT.

This clonotype was seen only a few times. The chain joins TRBV15 to TRBJ2-3; 9 bases line up with TRBD2. The CDR3 has 17 amino acids. The V segment lost 1 base and the J segment 4 bases; nucleotides outside the gene matches: 9. Germline V gives CDR1 LNHNV, CDR2 YYDKDF (reference sequence). In nucleotides, the CDR3 is TGTGCCACCAGCAGAGGGCCTAGCGGGATAGGTCCAGATACGCAGTATTTT. Protein sequence: CATSRGPSGIGPDTQYF.

In its sample, this clonotype was seen many times. The chain uses TRBV29-1 and TRBJ2-3; a possible D gene is TRBD2 (5 bases). Germline V CDR1 and CDR2: SQVTM, ANQGSEA. The CDR3 covers 13 residues. V was pared by 6 bases and J by 4 bases, with 14 bases between. CDR3 bases: TGCAGCGTGTGGACTGGGGATTCAGATACGCAGTATTTT. Translation gives CSVWTGDSDTQYF.

The genes are TRBV11-2 and TRBJ1-1; 8 bases are shared with TRBD1. The CDR3 is 16 residues long. Germline CDR1 and CDR2: SGHAT and FQNNGV. V was clipped by 4 bases and J by 4 bases; unmatched bases: 11. CDR3 loop: CASSSSDDRGFTEAFF. As DNA, the CDR3 is TGTGCCAGCAGCTCCTCCGACGACAGGGGTTTCACTGAAGCTTTCTTT.

Only one count was recorded for this clonotype. This chain joins TRBV4-3 and TRBJ2-1; 9 bases map to TRBD2. The CDR3 sequence is 15 residues long. V lost 3 bases to trimming and J lost 5 bases; unmatched junction nucleotides: 5. Germline V gene data show CDR1 as LGHNA and CDR2 as YSLEER. The CDR3 here is CASSQTSGVNNEQFF. For the CDR3, the DNA is TGCGCCAGCAGCCAGACTAGCGGAGTAAACAATGAGCAGTTCTTC.

V gene TRBV2 combines with J gene TRBJ2-2; 11 nucleotides agree with TRBD2. V was pared by 0 bases and J by 6 bases, with 18 bases of the junction left unmatched. This CDR3 region has 21 residues. Germline V gives CDR1 SNHLY, CDR2 FYNNEI. CDR3 sequence reads: CASSEATQLNVAGGPAGELFF. The DNA of the CDR3 is TGTGCCAGCAGTGAAGCTACCCAATTAAACGTAGCGGGAGGGCCCGCCGGGGAGCTGTTTTTT.

This clonotype appeared a few times. The rearrangement links TRBV7-2 to TRBJ2-5; the D is unclear. Germline loops: CDR1 SGHTA, CDR2 FQGNSA. CDR3 length: 15 residues. The ends were cut back, 1 base at V and 2 bases at J, with 11 bases in the middle. This CDR3 reads CASSLELWLQETQYF. Here the CDR3 DNA reads TGTGCCAGCAGCTTAGAACTCTGGCTTCAAGAGACCCAGTACTTC.

Written as DNA, the CDR3 is TGTGCCAGCGGGATCGGGACTAGCGAAACAGATACGCAGTATTTT. Protein sequence: CASGIGTSETDTQYF. The chain carries TRBV2 and TRBJ2-3, with 10 positions matching TRBD2. Germline V CDR1 and CDR2: SNHLY, FYNNEI. The CDR3 is made up of 15 amino acids. The ends lost 8 bases at V and 3 bases at J; junction bases unmatched: 8.

This chain connects TRBV5-1 to TRBJ1-1, with D perhaps TRBD1 (5 bases). Germline V gene sequence: CDR1 SGHRS, CDR2 YFSETQ. Trimming shortened V by 0 bases and J by 8 bases, and 11 bases separated the two germline ends. This CDR3 comprises 13 residues. The CDR3: CASSLGTGQEAFF. The DNA for the CDR3 is TGCGCCAGCAGCTTGGGGACCGGACAAGAAGCTTTCTTT.

J is TRBJ2-7 and V is TRBV5-1, with 11 bases identical to TRBD2. Germline-derived CDR1 and CDR2 are SGHRS and YFSETQ. There are 13 residues in the CDR3. Trimming took 7 bases from V and 3 from J; bases not matched to a gene: 3. The CDR3 loop reads CASRLAGNYEQYF. In DNA, the CDR3 is TGCGCCAGCCGACTAGCGGGAAACTACGAGCAGTACTTC.

This clonotype was seen more than once but under ten times. The chain carries TRBV25-1 and TRBJ1-1; D is unclear. CDR1 is MGHDK, CDR2 SYGVNS, per germline. V lost 1 base and J lost 0, with 6 bases in between. The CDR3 has 14 residues. CDR3 in amino acids: CASSELGMNTEAFF. In DNA, the CDR3 is TGTGCCAGCAGTGAATTGGGAATGAACACTGAAGCTTTCTTT.

V usage is TRBV28 and J usage is TRBJ2-7, with D unclear. CDR3 length: 17 amino acids. Germline CDR1 MDHEN, CDR2 SYDVKM. The V and J ends lost 2 bases and 0 bases respectively, with 17 bases between them. DNA of the CDR3: TGTGCCAGCAGTTTAGGTGTGGGCGGTCTGAGCTCCTACGAGCAGTACTTC. Translating gives CASSLGVGGLSSYEQYF. The whole variable domain, filled in from reference TRBV28 and TRBJ2-7, reads DVKVTQSSRYLVKRTGEKVFLECVQDMDHENMFWYRQDPGLGLRLIYFSYDVKMKEKGDIPEGYSVSREKKERFSLILESASTNQTSMYLCASSLGVGGLSSYEQYFGPGTRLTVT.

This clonotype appeared a few times. The chain carries TRBV4-1 and TRBJ1-6; tentative D call: TRBD1 (6 bases). The CDR3 totals 13 residues. V was pared by 3 bases and J by 10 bases, with 10 bases between. Looked up from germline, CDR1 is MGHRA and CDR2 is YSYEKL. CDR3 sequence reads: CASSQTGNSPLHF. For the CDR3, the DNA is TGCGCCAGCAGCCAGACAGGAAACTCACCCCTCCACTTT.

The rearrangement joins TRBV6-2 or TRBV6-3 to TRBJ2-1; no definite D call. Germline loops: CDR1 MNHEY, CDR2 SVGEGT. The CDR3 totals 13 residues. The V end lost 2 bases, the J end lost 7 bases, and 9 bases lay between the germline ends. The CDR3 region is CASSYASENEQFF. As DNA, the CDR3 is TGTGCCAGCAGTTACGCAAGCGAGAATGAGCAGTTCTTC.